The T cell receptor (beta chain) under discussion was sequenced for a study of siplizumab effects on memory and regulatory T cells. Study-wide results and caveats: Both greater diversity than memory cells and a major contribution to the alloresponse seemed to characterize naive T cells. The study found that siplizumab significantly reduced alloreactive sequences traceable to unstimulated CD4+ memory cells. Unstimulated subsets captured only a minor fraction of alloreactive clones.

Repertoires were generated with immunoSEQ multiplex PCR, while TCRdb's copy carries only in-frame clones and drops some. The sample has 90,000 to 120,000 clones; approximately 92% are singletons. CDR1 is SGHRS, CDR2 YFSETQ, per germline. This CDR3 comprises 15 residues. V dropped 4 bases and J dropped 1; count of bases not matched to a gene: 7. As for this clone: Antigen specificity is unknown.

This receptor was taken from a human donor in good health. Some clones in this sample may be carry-over from other donors' samples. The sample consisted of CD4+ T cells sorted from blood. The chain combines TRBV5-1 with TRBJ2-7; 8 bases match TRBD1. For the CDR3, the DNA is TGCGCCAGCAGCCCTCGACAGGGGAATTCCTACGAGCAGTACTTC. This encodes CASSPRQGNSYEQYF.